This T cell receptor (beta chain) was obtained from a study of cytomegalovirus exposure and HLA in healthy donors. This clone was counted between two and nine times. What it binds is unknown. Study-wide results and limits: Rarity marked most TCR sequences, yet some public TCRs occurred in many donors. Per published reports, the classifier diagnosed cytomegalovirus status with high specificity and sensitivity. The productive fraction for most TCR beta V segments was about 87% or about 30% in an earlier analysis.

V lost 7 bases and J 4 bases, leaving 10 bases between the germline ends. This CDR3 has 13 amino acids. Germline assignment: CDR1 MNHEY and CDR2 SVGAGI. PCR involved 60 Vbeta and 13 Jbeta primers. The assay was immunoSEQ multiplex PCR, and TCRdb's table has in-frame clones only and misses some. Of about 160,000 clones in the sample, about 80% were seen once. This TCR was sampled from a man aged 40-49 years in good health and CMV-seronegative. Sequenced material: PBMCs. This chain uses TRBV6-5 with TRBJ1-4; D is unclear. Here the CDR3 DNA reads TGTGCCAGCACCCCGTCTAGTAATGAAAAACTGTTTTTT. This encodes CASTPSSNEKLFF.